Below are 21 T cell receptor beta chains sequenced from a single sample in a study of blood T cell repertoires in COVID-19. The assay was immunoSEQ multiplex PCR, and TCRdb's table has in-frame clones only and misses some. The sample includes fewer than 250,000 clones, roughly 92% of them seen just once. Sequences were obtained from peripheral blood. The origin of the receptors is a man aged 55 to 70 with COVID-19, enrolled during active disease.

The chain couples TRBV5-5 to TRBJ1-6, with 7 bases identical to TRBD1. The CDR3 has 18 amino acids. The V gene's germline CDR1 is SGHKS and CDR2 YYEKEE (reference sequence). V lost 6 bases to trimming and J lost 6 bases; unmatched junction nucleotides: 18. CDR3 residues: CASTWSSGGSSGNSPLHF. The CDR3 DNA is TGTGCCAGCACCTGGAGTTCAGGGGGATCGAGTGGTAATTCACCCCTCCACTTT.

CDR3 coding DNA: TGTGCCAGTAGTACGCGGGACTCCAACACTGAAGCTTTCTTT. Amino acids: CASSTRDSNTEAFF. The rearrangement links TRBV19 to TRBJ1-1; D is possibly TRBD1 (5 bases). This CDR3 is 14 amino acids long. The germline gives CDR1 LNHDA, CDR2 SQIVND (reference sequence). V lost 4 bases to trimming and J lost 2 bases, with 11 bases between them.

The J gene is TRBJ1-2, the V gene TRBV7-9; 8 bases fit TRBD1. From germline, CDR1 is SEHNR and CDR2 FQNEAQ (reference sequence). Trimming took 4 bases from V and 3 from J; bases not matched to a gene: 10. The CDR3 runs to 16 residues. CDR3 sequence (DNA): TGTGCCAGCAGCTCTTCCCCGGGACAGGCGCACTATGGCTACACCTTC. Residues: CASSSSPGQAHYGYTF.

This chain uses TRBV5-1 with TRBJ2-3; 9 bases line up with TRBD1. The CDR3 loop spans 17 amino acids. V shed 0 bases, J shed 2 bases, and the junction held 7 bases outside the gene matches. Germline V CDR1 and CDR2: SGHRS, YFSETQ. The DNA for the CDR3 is TGCGCCAGCAGCTTGGCCGTAGGGACAGGGTTCACAGATACGCAGTATTTT. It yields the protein CASSLAVGTGFTDTQYF.

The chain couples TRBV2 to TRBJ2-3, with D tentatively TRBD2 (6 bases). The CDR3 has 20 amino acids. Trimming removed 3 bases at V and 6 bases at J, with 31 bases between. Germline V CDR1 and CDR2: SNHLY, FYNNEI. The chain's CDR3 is CASSDDGLSPAPRDLDTQYF. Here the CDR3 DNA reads TGTGCCAGCAGTGACGATGGACTTAGTCCTGCACCGCGGGATTTGGATACGCAGTATTTT.

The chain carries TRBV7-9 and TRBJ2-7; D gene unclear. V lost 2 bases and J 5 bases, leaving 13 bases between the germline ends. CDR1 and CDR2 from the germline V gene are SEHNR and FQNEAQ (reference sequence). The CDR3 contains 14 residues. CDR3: CASSLSPGSNEQYF. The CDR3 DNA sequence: TGTGCCAGCAGCTTAAGTCCGGGTTCGAACGAGCAGTACTTC.

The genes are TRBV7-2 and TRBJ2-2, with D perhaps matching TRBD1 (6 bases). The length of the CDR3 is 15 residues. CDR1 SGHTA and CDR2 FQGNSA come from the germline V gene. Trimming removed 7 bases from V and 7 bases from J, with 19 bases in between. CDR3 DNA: TGTGCCAGCACCCCTCGAACAGGGATACGCGGGGAGCTGTTTTTT. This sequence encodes CASTPRTGIRGELFF.

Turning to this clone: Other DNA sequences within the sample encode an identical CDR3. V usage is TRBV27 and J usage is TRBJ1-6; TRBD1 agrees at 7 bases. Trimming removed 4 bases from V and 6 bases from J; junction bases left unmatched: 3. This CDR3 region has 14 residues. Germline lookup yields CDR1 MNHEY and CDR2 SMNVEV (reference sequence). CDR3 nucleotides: TGTGCCAGCAGTTCCGGACAGGTTAATTCACCCCTCCACTTT. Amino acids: CASSSGQVNSPLHF.

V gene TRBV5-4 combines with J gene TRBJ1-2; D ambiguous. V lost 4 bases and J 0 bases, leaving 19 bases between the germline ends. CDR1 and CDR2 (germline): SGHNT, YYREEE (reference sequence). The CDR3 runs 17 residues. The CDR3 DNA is TGTGCCAGCAGCCCACTCGGGCAGGTGGGAGCTAACTATGGCTACACCTTC. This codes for CASSPLGQVGANYGYTF.

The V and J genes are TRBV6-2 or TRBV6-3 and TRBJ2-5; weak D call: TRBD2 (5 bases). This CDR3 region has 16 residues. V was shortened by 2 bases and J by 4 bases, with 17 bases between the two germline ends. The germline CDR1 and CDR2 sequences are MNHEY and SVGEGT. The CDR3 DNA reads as TGTGCCAGCAGTTACAGGATGGGGTGGAGCGGAGAGACCCAGTACTTC. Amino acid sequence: CASSYRMGWSGETQYF.

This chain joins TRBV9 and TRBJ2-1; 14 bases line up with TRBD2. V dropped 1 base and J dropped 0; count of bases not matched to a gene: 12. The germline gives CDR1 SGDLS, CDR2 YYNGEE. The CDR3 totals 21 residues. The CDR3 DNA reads TGTGCCAGCAGCGTAAACAGGGATGGGACTAGCGGGGGCGGCTCCTACAATGAGCAGTTCTTC. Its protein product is CASSVNRDGTSGGGSYNEQFF.

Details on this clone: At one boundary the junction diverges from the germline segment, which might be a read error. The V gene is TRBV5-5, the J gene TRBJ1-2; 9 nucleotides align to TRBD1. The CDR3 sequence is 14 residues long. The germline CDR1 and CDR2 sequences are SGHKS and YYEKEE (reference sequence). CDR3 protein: CASSSTGTGTLVGF. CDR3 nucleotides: TGTGCCAGCAGCTCGACCGGGACAGGGACGCTGGTGGGCTTC.

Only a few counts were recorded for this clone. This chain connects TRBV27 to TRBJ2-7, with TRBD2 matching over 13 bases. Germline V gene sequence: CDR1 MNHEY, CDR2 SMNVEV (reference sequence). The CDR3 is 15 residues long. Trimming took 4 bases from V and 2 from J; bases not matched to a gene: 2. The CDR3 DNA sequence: TGTGCCAGCAGTTCGACTAGCGGGGGGCCCTACGAGCAGTACTTC. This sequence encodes CASSSTSGGPYEQYF.

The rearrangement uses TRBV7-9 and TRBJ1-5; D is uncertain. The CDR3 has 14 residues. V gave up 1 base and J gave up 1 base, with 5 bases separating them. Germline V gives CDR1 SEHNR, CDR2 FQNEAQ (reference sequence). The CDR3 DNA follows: TGTGCCAGCAGCTTAGAGAGGAGCAATCAGCCCCAGCATTTT. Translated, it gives CASSLERSNQPQHF. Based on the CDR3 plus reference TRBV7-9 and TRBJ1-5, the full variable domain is DTGVSQNPRHKITKRGQNVTFRCDPISEHNRLYWYRQTLGQGPEFLTYFQNEAQLEKSRLLSDRFSAERPKGSFSTLEIQRTEQGDSAMYLCASSLERSNQPQHFGDGTRLSIL.

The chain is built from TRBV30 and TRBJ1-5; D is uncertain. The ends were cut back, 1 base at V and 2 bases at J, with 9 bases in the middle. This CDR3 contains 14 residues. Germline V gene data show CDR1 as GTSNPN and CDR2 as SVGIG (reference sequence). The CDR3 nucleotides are TGTGCCTGGAGTGCAGGTGACGGCAATCAGCCCCAGCATTTT. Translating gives CAWSAGDGNQPQHF.

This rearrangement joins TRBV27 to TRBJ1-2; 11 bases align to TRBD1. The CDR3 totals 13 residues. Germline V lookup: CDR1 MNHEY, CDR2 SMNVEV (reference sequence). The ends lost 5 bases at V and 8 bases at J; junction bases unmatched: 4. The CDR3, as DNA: TGTGCCAGCAGTCTCCGGGACAGGGGGGGCTACACCTTC. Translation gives CASSLRDRGGYTF.

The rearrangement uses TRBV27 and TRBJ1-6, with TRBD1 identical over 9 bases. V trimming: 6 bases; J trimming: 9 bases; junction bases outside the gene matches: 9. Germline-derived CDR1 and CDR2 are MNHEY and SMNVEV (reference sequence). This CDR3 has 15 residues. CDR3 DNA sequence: TGTGCCAGCAGACCGGCCGGGACAGGGAGTTCACCCCTCCACTTT. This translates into CASRPAGTGSSPLHF.

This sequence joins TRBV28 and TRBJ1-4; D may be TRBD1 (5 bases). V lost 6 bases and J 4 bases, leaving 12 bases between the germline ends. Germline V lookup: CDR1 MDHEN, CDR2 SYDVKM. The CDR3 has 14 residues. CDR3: CASSPGGNNEKLFF. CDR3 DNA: TGTGCCAGCAGCCCGGGGGGGAATAATGAAAAACTGTTTTTT. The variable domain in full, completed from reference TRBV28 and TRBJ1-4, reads DVKVTQSSRYLVKRTGEKVFLECVQDMDHENMFWYRQDPGLGLRLIYFSYDVKMKEKGDIPEGYSVSREKKERFSLILESASTNQTSMYLCASSPGGNNEKLFFGSGTQLSVL.

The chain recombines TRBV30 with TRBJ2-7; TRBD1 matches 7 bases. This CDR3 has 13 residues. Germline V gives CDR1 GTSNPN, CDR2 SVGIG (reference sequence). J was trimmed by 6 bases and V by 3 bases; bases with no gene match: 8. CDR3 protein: CAWRDRFYGEQYF. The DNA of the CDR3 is TGTGCCTGGAGGGACAGGTTTTATGGCGAGCAGTACTTC.

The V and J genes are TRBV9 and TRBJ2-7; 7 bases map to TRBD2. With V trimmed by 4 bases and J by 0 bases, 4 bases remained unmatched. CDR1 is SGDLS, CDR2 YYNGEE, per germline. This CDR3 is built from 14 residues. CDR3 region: CASSPRTSSYEQYF. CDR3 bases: TGTGCCAGCAGCCCAAGGACTAGCTCCTACGAGCAGTACTTC.

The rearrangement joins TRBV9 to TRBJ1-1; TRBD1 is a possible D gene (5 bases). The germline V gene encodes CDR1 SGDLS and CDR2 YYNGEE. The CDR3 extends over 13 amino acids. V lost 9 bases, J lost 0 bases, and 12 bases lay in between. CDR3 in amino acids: CATSREVNTEAFF. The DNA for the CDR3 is TGTGCCACCTCCAGGGAAGTGAACACTGAAGCTTTCTTT.